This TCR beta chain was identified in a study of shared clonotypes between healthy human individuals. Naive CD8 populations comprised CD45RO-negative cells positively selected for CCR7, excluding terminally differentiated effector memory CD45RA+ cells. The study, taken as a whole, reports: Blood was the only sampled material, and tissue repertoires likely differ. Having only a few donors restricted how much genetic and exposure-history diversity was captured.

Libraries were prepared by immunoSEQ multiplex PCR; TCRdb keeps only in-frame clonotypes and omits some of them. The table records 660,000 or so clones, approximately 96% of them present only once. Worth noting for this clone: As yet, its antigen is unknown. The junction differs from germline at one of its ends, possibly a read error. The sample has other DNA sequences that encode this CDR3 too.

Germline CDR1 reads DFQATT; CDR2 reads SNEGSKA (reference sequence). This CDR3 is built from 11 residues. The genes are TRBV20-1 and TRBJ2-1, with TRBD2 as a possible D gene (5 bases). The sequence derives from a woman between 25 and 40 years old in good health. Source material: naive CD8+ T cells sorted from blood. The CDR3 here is CSARGYNEQFF. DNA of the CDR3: TGCAGTGCAAGAGGGTACAATGAGCAGTTCTTC.